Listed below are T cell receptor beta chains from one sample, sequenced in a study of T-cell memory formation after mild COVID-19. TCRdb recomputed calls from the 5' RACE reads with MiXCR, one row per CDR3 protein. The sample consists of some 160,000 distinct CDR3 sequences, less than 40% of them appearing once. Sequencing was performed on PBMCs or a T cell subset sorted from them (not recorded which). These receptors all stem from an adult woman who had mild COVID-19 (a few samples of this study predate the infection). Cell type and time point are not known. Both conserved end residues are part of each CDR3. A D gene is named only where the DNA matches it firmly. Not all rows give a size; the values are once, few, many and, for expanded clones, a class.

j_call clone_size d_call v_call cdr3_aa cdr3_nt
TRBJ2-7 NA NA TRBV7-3 CALLRDEQYF TGTGCCCTTCTGAGAGACGAGCAGTACTTC
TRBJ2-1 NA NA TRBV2 CASREILTSSYNEQFF TGTGCCAGCAGAGAAATCCTTACGAGCTCCTACAATGAGCAGTTCTTC
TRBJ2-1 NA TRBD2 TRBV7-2 CASSLWSGAEQFF TGTGCCAGCAGCTTGTGGAGCGGGGCAGAGCAGTTCTTC
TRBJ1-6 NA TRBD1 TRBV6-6 CASSPPRTGTNSPLHF TGTGCCAGCAGCCCACCACGGACAGGGACCAATTCACCCCTCCACTTT
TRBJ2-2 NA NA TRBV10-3 CATGTENTGELFF TGTGCCACAGGGACGGAGAACACCGGGGAGCTGTTTTTT
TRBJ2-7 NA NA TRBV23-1 CASNQGGARYEQYF TGCGCCAGCAATCAAGGGGGGGCCCGCTACGAGCAGTACTTC
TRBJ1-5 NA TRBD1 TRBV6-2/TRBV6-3 CASRRTGRVNQPQHF TGTGCCAGCAGACGGACAGGGCGGGTTAATCAGCCCCAGCATTTT
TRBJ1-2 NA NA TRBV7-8 CASSLSRWTYHGYTF TGTGCCAGCAGCTTAAGTCGTTGGACATACCATGGCTACACCTTC
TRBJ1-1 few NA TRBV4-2 CASSQGYGGAEAFF TGTGCCAGCAGCCAAGGTTACGGGGGCGCTGAAGCTTTCTTT
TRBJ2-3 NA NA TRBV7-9 CASSSLKQGLQFFTSTDTQYF TGTGCCAGCAGCAGCCTGAAGCAGGGCCTTCAATTCTTTACTAGCACAGATACGCAGTATTTT
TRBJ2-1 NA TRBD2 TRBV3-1 CASSQDEREGYNEQFF TGTGCCAGCAGCCAAGATGAGCGGGAGGGGTACAATGAGCAGTTCTTC
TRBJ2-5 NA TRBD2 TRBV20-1 CSARDPRLAGGPREETQYF TGCAGTGCTAGAGATCCACGCCTAGCGGGGGGGCCCAGGGAAGAGACCCAGTACTTC
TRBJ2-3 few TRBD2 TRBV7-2 CASRSGTSVTDTQYF TGTGCCAGCAGAAGCGGGACTAGCGTCACAGATACGCAGTATTTT
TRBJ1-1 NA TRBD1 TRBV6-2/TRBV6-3 CASSSTGTGGYTEAFF TGTGCCAGCAGTTCTACCGGGACAGGGGGCTACACTGAAGCTTTCTTT
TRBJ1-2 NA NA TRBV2 CASSEWQGYGYTF TGTGCCAGCAGTGAATGGCAGGGTTATGGCTACACCTTC
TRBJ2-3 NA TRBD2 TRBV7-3 CASSFGTSGATDTQYF TGTGCCAGCAGCTTCGGGACTAGCGGGGCAACAGATACGCAGTATTTT
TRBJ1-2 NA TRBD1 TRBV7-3 CASSPDRTGGGYTF TGTGCCAGCAGCCCAGACCGGACAGGGGGTGGCTACACCTTC
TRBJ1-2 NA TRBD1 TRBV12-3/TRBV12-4 CASSLYPTGANYGYTF TGTGCCAGCAGTTTGTACCCCACAGGGGCCAACTATGGCTACACCTTC
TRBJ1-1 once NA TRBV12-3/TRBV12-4 CASSLVRGVENTEAFF TGTGCCAGCAGTTTGGTGAGGGGCGTGGAGAACACTGAAGCTTTCTTT
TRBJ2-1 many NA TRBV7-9 CASSSNEQFF TGTGCCAGCAGCTCCAATGAGCAGTTCTTC
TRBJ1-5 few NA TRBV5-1 CASSLGGVRNQPQHF TGCGCCAGCAGCTTGGGAGGGGTTCGCAATCAGCCCCAGCATTTT
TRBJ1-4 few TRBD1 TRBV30 CAWSRQGLNEKLFF TGTGCCTGGAGTCGACAGGGGCTTAATGAAAAACTGTTTTTT
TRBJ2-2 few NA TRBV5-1 CASSGGDTTGELFF TGCGCCAGCAGCGGGGGGGACACCACCGGGGAGCTGTTTTTT
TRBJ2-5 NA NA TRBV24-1 CATSDPGQVVKTQYF TGTGCCACCAGTGACCCCGGCCAGGTAGTAAAGACCCAGTACTTC
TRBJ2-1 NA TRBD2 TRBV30 CAWSGGTSGGSEQFF TGTGCCTGGAGTGGTGGGACTAGCGGGGGGTCAGAGCAGTTCTTC
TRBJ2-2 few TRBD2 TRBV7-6 CASSPLRLAGGPNTGELFF TGTGCCAGCAGCCCACTCAGGCTAGCGGGAGGCCCGAACACCGGGGAGCTGTTTTTT
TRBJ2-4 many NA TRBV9 CASSVESESIQYF TGTGCCAGCAGCGTAGAATCAGAGAGCATTCAGTACTTC
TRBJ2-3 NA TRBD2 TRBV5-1 CASSPGLGITDTQYF TGCGCCAGCAGCCCCGGACTAGGGATCACAGATACGCAGTATTTT
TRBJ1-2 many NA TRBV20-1 CSASGNSGYTF TGCAGTGCTAGCGGGAACAGTGGCTACACCTTC
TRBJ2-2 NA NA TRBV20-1 CSAYRPSNTGELFF TGCAGTGCTTACCGGCCTTCGAACACCGGGGAGCTGTTTTTT
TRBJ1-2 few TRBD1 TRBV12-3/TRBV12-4 CASSTTGDYGYTF TGTGCCAGCAGCACAACAGGGGACTATGGCTACACCTTC
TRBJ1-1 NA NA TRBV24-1 CATSDDRNTEAFF TGTGCCACCAGTGATGACAGAAACACTGAAGCTTTCTTT
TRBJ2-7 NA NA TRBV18 CASSAAEGAVYEQYF TGTGCCAGCTCAGCGGCGGAGGGAGCTGTCTACGAGCAGTACTTC
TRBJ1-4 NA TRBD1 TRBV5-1 CASSHRDSNEKLFF TGCGCCAGCAGTCACCGGGACAGTAATGAAAAACTGTTTTTT
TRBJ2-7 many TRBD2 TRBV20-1 CSANPSGSSYEQYF TGCAGTGCTAATCCTAGCGGGAGCTCCTACGAGCAGTACTTC
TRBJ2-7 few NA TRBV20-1 CSARGTTHEQYF TGCAGTGCTAGAGGAACGACCCACGAGCAGTACTTC
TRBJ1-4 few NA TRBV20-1 CSIMTADNEKLFF TGCAGTATTATGACAGCGGACAATGAAAAACTGTTTTTT
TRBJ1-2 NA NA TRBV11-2 CASSSLARQTYGYTF TGTGCCAGCAGCTCACTCGCGCGGCAGACCTATGGCTACACCTTC
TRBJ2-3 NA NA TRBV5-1 CATKDGGTQYF TGCGCCACCAAAGACGGAGGTACGCAGTATTTT
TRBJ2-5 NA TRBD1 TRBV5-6 CASTMPGATGGGGETQYF TGTGCCAGCACCATGCCGGGGGCAACAGGGGGCGGCGGAGAGACCCAGTACTTC
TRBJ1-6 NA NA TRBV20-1 CSARYQGRENSPLHF TGCAGTGCTAGGTATCAGGGTCGGGAAAATTCACCCCTCCACTTT
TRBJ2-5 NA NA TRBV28 CASSSASGLSETQYF TGTGCCAGCAGTTCCGCTTCCGGGCTATCGGAGACCCAGTACTTC
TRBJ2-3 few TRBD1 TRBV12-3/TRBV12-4 CASSFTGTGVDTQYF TGTGCCAGCAGCTTCACCGGGACAGGGGTAGATACGCAGTATTTT
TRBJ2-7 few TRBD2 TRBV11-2 CASSLPGLAGREQYF TGTGCCAGCAGCTTACCGGGACTAGCGGGGCGCGAGCAGTACTTC
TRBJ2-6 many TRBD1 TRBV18 CASSPRTGSLSGANVLTF TGTGCCAGCTCACCAAGGACAGGGTCCTTATCTGGGGCCAACGTCCTGACTTTC
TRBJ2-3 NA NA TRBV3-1 CASSVGGVGTDTQYF TGTGCCAGCAGCGTGGGGGGAGTTGGCACAGATACGCAGTATTTT
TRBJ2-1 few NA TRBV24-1 CATSDSQGYNVEQFF TGTGCCACCAGTGATTCCCAGGGATACAATGTCGAGCAGTTCTTC
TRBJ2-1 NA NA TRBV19 CASSSLDWGSYNEQFF TGTGCCAGTAGTTCCTTAGACTGGGGCTCCTACAATGAGCAGTTCTTC
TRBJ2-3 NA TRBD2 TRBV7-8 CASSPVSGMDTQYF TGTGCCAGCAGCCCCGTCAGCGGGATGGATACGCAGTATTTT
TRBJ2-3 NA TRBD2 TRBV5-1 CASSLPSGRYADTQYF TGCGCCAGCAGCTTGCCCAGCGGGAGGTACGCAGATACGCAGTATTTT
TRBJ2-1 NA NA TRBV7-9 CASSGAGNTYNEQFF TGTGCCAGCAGCGGGGCCGGGAACACCTACAATGAGCAGTTCTTC
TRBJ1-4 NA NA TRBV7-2 CASSSPPAKLFF TGTGCCAGCAGCTCCCCACCGGCTAAACTGTTTTTT
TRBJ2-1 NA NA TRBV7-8 CASSLEVGGPGDEQFF TGTGCCAGCAGCTTAGAGGTGGGGGGGCCAGGCGATGAGCAGTTCTTC
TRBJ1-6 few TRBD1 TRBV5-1 CASSPPLNRGNNSPLHF TGCGCCAGCAGCCCACCGCTCAACAGGGGAAATAATTCACCCCTCCACTTT
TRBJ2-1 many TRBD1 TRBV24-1 CATSDHRGWERNEQFF TGTGCCACCAGTGACCACAGGGGGTGGGAAAGAAATGAGCAGTTCTTC